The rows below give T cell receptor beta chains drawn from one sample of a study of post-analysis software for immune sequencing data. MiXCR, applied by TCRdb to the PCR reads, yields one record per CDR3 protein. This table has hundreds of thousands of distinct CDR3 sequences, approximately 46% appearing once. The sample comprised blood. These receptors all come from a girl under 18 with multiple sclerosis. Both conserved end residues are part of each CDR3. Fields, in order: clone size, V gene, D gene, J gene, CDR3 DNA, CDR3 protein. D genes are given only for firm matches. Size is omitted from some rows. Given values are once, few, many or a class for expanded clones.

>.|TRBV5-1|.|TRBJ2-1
TGCGCCAGCAGCTTAAGGCTAGCGCACAATGAGCAGTTCTTC
CASSLRLAHNEQFF
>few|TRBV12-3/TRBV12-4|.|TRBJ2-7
TGTGCCGGCAATTTAGGGGGTATCTCCTACGAGCAGTACTTC
CAGNLGGISYEQYF
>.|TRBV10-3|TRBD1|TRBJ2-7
TGTGCCATCAGGGGGGTGGCAGGGGGTGAGCAGTACTTC
CAIRGVAGGEQYF
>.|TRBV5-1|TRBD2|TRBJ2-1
TGCGCCAGCAGCTTGGCTTTACGAGGAGCGGGAGGGTACGGCGATGAGCAGTTCTTC
CASSLALRGAGGYGDEQFF
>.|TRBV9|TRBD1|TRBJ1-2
TGTGCCAGCAGCGGAGGTTCGACAGGGAATGACTATGGCTACACCTTC
CASSGGSTGNDYGYTF
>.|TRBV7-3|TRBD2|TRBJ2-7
TGTGCCAGCAGCTTTGGACTAGCGGGAGGCTACGAGCAGTACTTC
CASSFGLAGGYEQYF
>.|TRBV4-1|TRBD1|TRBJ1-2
TGCGCCAGCAGCCAAGATGAAGTGACAGGGGGCTACTATGGCTACACCTTC
CASSQDEVTGGYYGYTF
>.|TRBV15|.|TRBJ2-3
TGTGCCACCAGCAGAGAAGGGCGGGTTGCTTCGGGGGAGTCAGATACGCAGTATTTT
CATSREGRVASGESDTQYF
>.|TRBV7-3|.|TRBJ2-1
TGTGCCAGCAGTTCGGACGCAAGCTCCTACAATGAGCAGTTCTTC
CASSSDASSYNEQFF
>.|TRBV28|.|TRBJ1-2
TGTGCCAGCAGTCGGGGATATGGCTACACCTTC
CASSRGYGYTF
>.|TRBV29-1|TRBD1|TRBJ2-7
TGCAGCGTTGAGCTGACAGGGGCTAGCCCCTCCTACGAGCAGTACTTC
CSVELTGASPSYEQYF
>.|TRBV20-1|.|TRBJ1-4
TGCAGTGCTAGAGATGGGGCAGGGCGGGAAAAACTGTTTTTT
CSARDGAGREKLFF
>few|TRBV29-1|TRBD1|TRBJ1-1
TGCAGCGTTGGTATCGGGACAGGGCAATTGAACACTGAAGCTTTCTTT
CSVGIGTGQLNTEAFF
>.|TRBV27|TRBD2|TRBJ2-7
TGTGCCAGCAGTCCCGGGACTAGTAGCGAGCAGTACTTC
CASSPGTSSEQYF
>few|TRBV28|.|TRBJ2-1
TGTGCCAGCAGTTCCCTGGGGGGGCGGGAGACGAGAAATGAGCAGTTCTTC
CASSSLGGRETRNEQFF
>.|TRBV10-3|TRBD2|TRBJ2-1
TGTGCCATCAGTGTTGGCCTAGCGGGGAATGAGCAGTTCTTC
CAISVGLAGNEQFF
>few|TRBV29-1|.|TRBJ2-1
TGCAGCGTTGCCACCTTGAATGAGCAGTTCTTC
CSVATLNEQFF
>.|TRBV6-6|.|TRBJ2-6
TGTGCCAGCAGAAAGAAACAGGGCTCTGGGGCCAACGTCCTGACTTTC
CASRKKQGSGANVLTF
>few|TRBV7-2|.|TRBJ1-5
TGTGCCAGCAGCTTAGGAGGGCAGTTTAGCAATCAGCCCCAGCATTTT
CASSLGGQFSNQPQHF
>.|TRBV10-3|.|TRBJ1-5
TGTGCCATCAGTGAGTCAAGTCCAGGTGGGAATCAGCCCCAGCATTTT
CAISESSPGGNQPQHF
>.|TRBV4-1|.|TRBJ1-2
TGCGCCAGCAGCCAAGAGTTCGGAGGGGGCTATGGCTACACCTTC
CASSQEFGGGYGYTF
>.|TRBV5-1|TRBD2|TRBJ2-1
TGCGCCAGCAGCTGGAACCAACTAGCGGGAGTACCATACAATGAGCAGTTCTTC
CASSWNQLAGVPYNEQFF
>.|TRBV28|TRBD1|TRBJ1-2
TGTGCCAGCAGTTCCCGGGACAGACCCTATGGCTACACCTTC
CASSSRDRPYGYTF
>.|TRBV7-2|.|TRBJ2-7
TGTGCCGGCAGCGCTCGACGGGCCTACGAGCAGTACTTC
CAGSARRAYEQYF
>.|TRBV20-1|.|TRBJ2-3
TGCAGTGCTAACAGGGCCGACGGCACAGATACGCAGTATTTT
CSANRADGTDTQYF
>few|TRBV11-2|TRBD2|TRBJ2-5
TGTGCCAGCAGCTACGCGACTAGCGGGAGTGGTAGAGAGACCCAGTACTTC
CASSYATSGSGRETQYF
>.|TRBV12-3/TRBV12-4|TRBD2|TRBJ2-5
TGTGCCAGCGCAGGCGGGAGATGGGAGGCCCAGTACTTC
CASAGGRWEAQYF
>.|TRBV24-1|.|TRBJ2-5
TGTGCCACCAGTGATTTAGAAGGGGACCAAGAGACCCAGTACTTC
CATSDLEGDQETQYF
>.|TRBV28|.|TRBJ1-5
TGTGCCAGCAGTTACCGCCGGGACGGATATCAGCCCCAGCATTTT
CASSYRRDGYQPQHF
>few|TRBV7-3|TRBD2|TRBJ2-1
TGTGCCAGCAGCCCCCCCGGGGTAGCGGGTAGAAATGAGCAGTTCTTC
CASSPPGVAGRNEQFF
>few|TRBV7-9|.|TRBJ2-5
TGTGCCAGCAGCAACGGGGAGACCCAGTACTTC
CASSNGETQYF
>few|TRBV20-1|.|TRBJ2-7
TGCAGTGCTTGGACTCTCTCCTACGAGCAGTACTTC
CSAWTLSYEQYF
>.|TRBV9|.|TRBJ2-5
TGTGCCAGCAGCGTAGAGTCTAGCGAACAAGAGACCCAGTACTTC
CASSVESSEQETQYF
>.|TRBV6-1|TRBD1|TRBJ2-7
TGTGCCAGTATTAGTGCGACAGGGGACTACGAGCAGTACTTC
CASISATGDYEQYF
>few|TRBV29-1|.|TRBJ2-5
TGCAGCGTTGAGGTTGGGGGAGGACGGGAGACCCAGTACTTC
CSVEVGGGRETQYF
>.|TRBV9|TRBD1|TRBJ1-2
TGTGCCAGTAGGAGGACAGGGCTCCCTAACTATGGCTACACCTTC
CASRRTGLPNYGYTF
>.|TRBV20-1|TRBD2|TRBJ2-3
TGCAGTGCTAGAGCTTCGCGGAGTAGCGGGAGGGCCAATGTGGCGGGCACAGATACGCAGTATTTT
CSARASRSSGRANVAGTDTQYF
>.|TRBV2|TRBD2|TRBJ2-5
TGTGCCAGCAGTGAAACAACCAGCGGGAGGGAAGAGACCCAGTACTTC
CASSETTSGREETQYF
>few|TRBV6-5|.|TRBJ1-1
TGTGCCAGCAGTTCGCCGGGACCCTTGGACACTGAAGCTTTCTTT
CASSSPGPLDTEAFF
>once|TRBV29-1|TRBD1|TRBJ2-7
TGCAGCGCCGCCGGGACAGGGGGCTCCTACGAGCAGTACTTC
CSAAGTGGSYEQYF
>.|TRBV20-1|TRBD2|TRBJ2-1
TGCAGTGCTAGAGATCCTCCCCTAGCGGGAACAACGAGCTCCTACAATGAGCAGTTCTTC
CSARDPPLAGTTSSYNEQFF
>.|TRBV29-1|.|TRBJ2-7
TGCAGCGTAGCCGTTGGGACCGGGGAGCAGTACTTC
CSVAVGTGEQYF
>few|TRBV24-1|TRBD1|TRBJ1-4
TGTGCCACCAGTGAGGGACAGGGATCTAATGAAAAACTGTTTTTT
CATSEGQGSNEKLFF
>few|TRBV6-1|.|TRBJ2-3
TGTGCCAGCAGGGCAGGAGATACGCAGTATTTT
CASRAGDTQYF